What follows are 10 T cell receptor beta chains derived from one specimen sequenced in a study of cytomegalovirus exposure and HLA in healthy donors. PCR was performed using 60 Vbeta and 13 Jbeta primers. Repertoires were generated with immunoSEQ multiplex PCR, while TCRdb's copy carries only in-frame clones and drops some. The table has 150,000 to 200,000 clones, around 90% seen once. Source material: PBMCs. The source of these receptors is a boy aged 2 to 10 in good health and CMV-seronegative.

The chain links TRBV6-5 to TRBJ1-6; 7 nucleotides agree with TRBD1. Trimming took 6 bases from V and 7 from J; bases not matched to a gene: 6. CDR1 and CDR2 (germline): MNHEY, SVGAGI. This CDR3 has 14 amino acids. CDR3 protein: CASSNRGENSPLHF. CDR3 coding DNA: TGTGCCAGCAGCAACAGGGGCGAAAATTCACCCCTCCACTTT.

This clone has just a few counts. The V call is TRBV6-5, the J call TRBJ1-6; 11 bases agree with TRBD1. In germline, CDR1 is MNHEY, CDR2 SVGAGI. There are 15 residues in the CDR3. Trimming took 3 bases from V and 8 from J; bases not matched to a gene: 3. DNA for the CDR3: TGTGCCAGCAGTTATACGGGACAGGGGGATTCACCCCTCCACTTT. Translated, it gives CASSYTGQGDSPLHF.

The gene calls are TRBV7-9 and TRBJ2-7; possible D gene TRBD1, 5 bases. V was shortened by 4 bases and J by 3 bases, with 7 bases between the two germline ends. Germline V gene lookup returns CDR1 SEHNR and CDR2 FQNEAQ (reference sequence). This CDR3 has 12 residues. This chain's CDR3 is CASSSRDYEQYF. The DNA for the CDR3 is TGTGCCAGCAGCTCCAGGGACTACGAGCAGTACTTC.

The V gene is TRBV29-1, the J gene TRBJ2-7; tentative D call: TRBD2 (8 bases). CDR3 length: 14 residues. Germline V gene data show CDR1 as SQVTM and CDR2 as ANQGSEA. V was clipped by 6 bases and J by 1 base, with 16 bases between them. The CDR3 nucleotides are TGCAGCGTCCGGGGGGGGGACAGATCCTACGAGCAGTACTTC. Translated: CSVRGGDRSYEQYF.

The chain links TRBV30 to TRBJ1-1, with D possibly TRBD1 on 5 matching bases. Germline loops: CDR1 GTSNPN, CDR2 SVGIG (reference sequence). The CDR3 has 15 amino acids. V was pared by 7 bases and J by 3 bases, with 21 bases between. In DNA, the CDR3 is TGTGCCTTGGCCAGGGTTTTAATCCGTGACACTGAAGCTTTCTTT. Its translation is CALARVLIRDTEAFF.

The rearrangement joins TRBV9 to TRBJ2-3; 8 positions agree with TRBD2. The CDR3 spans 15 residues. V was clipped by 3 bases and J by 1 base; unmatched bases: 4. In germline, CDR1 is SGDLS, CDR2 YYNGEE. The CDR3 loop reads CASSATSGRTDTQYF. For the CDR3, the DNA is TGTGCCAGCAGCGCTACTAGCGGACGCACAGATACGCAGTATTTT.

V is TRBV4-1 and J is TRBJ2-3, with 13 bases matching TRBD2. The CDR3 has 16 residues. V gave up 2 bases and J gave up 3 bases; unmatched junction bases: 2. Germline CDR1 is MGHRA and CDR2 is YSYEKL. The CDR3 spells CASSQTSGGATDTQYF. CDR3 coding DNA: TGCGCCAGCAGCCAAACTAGCGGGGGGGCAACAGATACGCAGTATTTT.

This rearrangement joins TRBV5-1 to TRBJ2-7; maybe TRBD1 (6 bases). Germline V gene sequence: CDR1 SGHRS, CDR2 YFSETQ. The CDR3 is 12 residues long. The V end lost 5 bases, the J end lost 7 bases, and 13 bases lay between the germline ends. In DNA, the CDR3 is TGCGCCAGCAGTCCGGACAGCGGTGAGCAGTACTTC. Amino acids: CASSPDSGEQYF.

The rearrangement links TRBV30 to TRBJ2-3; TRBD1 matches 9 bases. The CDR3 sequence is 15 residues long. CDR1 and CDR2 from the germline V gene are GTSNPN and SVGIG (reference sequence). Trimming at V came to 4 bases and at J to 3 bases, leaving 8 bases not matched to a gene. The CDR3 DNA reads as TGTGCCTGGACTTCGGGACAGGGAAGAACAGATACGCAGTATTTT. Translated: CAWTSGQGRTDTQYF.

The V and J genes are TRBV28 and TRBJ2-3; no clear D gene. The CDR3 totals 13 residues. The V gene lost 5 bases and the J gene lost 6 bases, with 12 bases spanning the gap. The germline gives CDR1 MDHEN, CDR2 SYDVKM. Written as DNA, the CDR3 is TGTGCCAGCAGTAACCCACCCGGGGATACGCAGTATTTT. Translation gives CASSNPPGDTQYF.